This T cell receptor beta chain originates from a study of siplizumab effects on memory and regulatory T cells. As for this clone: What it binds is not known.

This table comes from immunoSEQ multiplex PCR, and its TCRdb copy is limited to in-frame clones, with some not included. Of 20,000 or so clones in the sample, 44% were seen once. Kept together in coculture, the mixed lymphocyte reaction cells spent approximately 6 days at 37°C. The ends were cut back, 2 bases at V and 5 bases at J, with 16 bases in the middle. The CDR3 contains 15 residues. Per germline, CDR1 SGHTA and CDR2 FQGTGA. What was sequenced was CFSE-low (dividing) CD4+ T cells sorted from an allogeneic mixed lymphocyte reaction. V gene TRBV7-3 combines with J gene TRBJ2-7, with TRBD1 as a possible D gene (6 bases). The sequence was obtained from a human donor in good health; the cells came from an allogeneic mixed lymphocyte reaction. Some clones in this sample may be carry-over from other donors' samples. CDR3 DNA sequence: TGTGCCAGCAGCTTAGTAGCAGGGGTGTCCCACGAGCAGTACTTC. Its protein is CASSLVAGVSHEQYF. Together with reference TRBV7-3 and TRBJ2-7, the CDR3 gives the full variable domain: GAGVSQTPSNKVTEKGKYVELRCDPISGHTALYWYRQSLGQGPEFLIYFQGTGAADDSGLPNDRFFAVRPEGSVSTLKIQRTERGDSAVYLCASSLVAGVSHEQYFGPGTRLTVT.